These T cell receptor beta chains were read from a single sample in a study of T-cell reconstitution after alpha-beta-depleted transplantation in children. TCRdb ran MiXCR on the PCR reads and lists one entry per CDR3 protein. The data hold nearly 550,000 distinct CDR3 sequences, with around 17% observed a single time. Here the sequenced sample was PBMCs from the stem cell graft donor, taken from the stem cell graft. These TCRs come from a human donor who donated a stem cell graft to a child with acute lymphoblastic leukemia. The CDR3 runs from the conserved cysteine through the conserved F or W. The order of the fields is J gene, V gene, CDR3 protein.

j_call: TRBJ1-5; v_call: TRBV2; cdr3_aa: CASSLTGLYQPQHF
j_call: TRBJ2-7; v_call: TRBV4-1; cdr3_aa: CASSQGGTGYEQYF
j_call: TRBJ1-1; v_call: TRBV24-1; cdr3_aa: CATSELGQAEAFF
j_call: TRBJ2-7; v_call: TRBV5-1; cdr3_aa: CASSLVPPSYEQYF
j_call: TRBJ2-7; v_call: TRBV29-1; cdr3_aa: CSVVGLATYEQYF
j_call: TRBJ2-3; v_call: TRBV18; cdr3_aa: CASSSQGQTDTQYF
j_call: TRBJ1-5; v_call: TRBV20-1; cdr3_aa: CSASSVPDSHDQPQHF
j_call: TRBJ1-2; v_call: TRBV12-3/TRBV12-4; cdr3_aa: CASSLGAGQGNYGYTF
j_call: TRBJ1-4; v_call: TRBV7-9; cdr3_aa: CASSLLEEKLFF
j_call: TRBJ2-7; v_call: TRBV5-1; cdr3_aa: CASSRASGILDEQYF
j_call: TRBJ2-7; v_call: TRBV13; cdr3_aa: CASSLDGPAGEQYF
j_call: TRBJ2-1; v_call: TRBV27; cdr3_aa: CASSLRGRQGGRFF
j_call: TRBJ1-4; v_call: TRBV2; cdr3_aa: CASSSGTAHEKLFF
j_call: TRBJ1-2; v_call: TRBV7-2; cdr3_aa: CASSLARAVYGYTF
j_call: TRBJ2-2; v_call: TRBV11-1; cdr3_aa: CASSSSFPGLAGGPGELFF
j_call: TRBJ1-4; v_call: TRBV5-1; cdr3_aa: CASIRTGVWEKLFF
j_call: TRBJ2-3; v_call: TRBV29-1; cdr3_aa: CSVAGGSTDTQYF
j_call: TRBJ1-2; v_call: TRBV20-1; cdr3_aa: CSASTEPGGYTF
j_call: TRBJ2-7; v_call: TRBV10-3; cdr3_aa: CASSDRGPTYEQYF
j_call: TRBJ2-5; v_call: TRBV20-1; cdr3_aa: CSARVFIRGETQYF
j_call: TRBJ2-5; v_call: TRBV10-3; cdr3_aa: CAISEPGGRETQYF
j_call: TRBJ1-2; v_call: TRBV4-1; cdr3_aa: CASSLGDRVSAGYTF
j_call: TRBJ2-5; v_call: TRBV11-2; cdr3_aa: CASSSLGWPEETQYF
j_call: TRBJ2-7; v_call: TRBV29-1; cdr3_aa: CSVGSGTLSYEQYF
j_call: TRBJ1-1; v_call: TRBV7-2; cdr3_aa: CASREGTEAFF
j_call: TRBJ1-4; v_call: TRBV5-1; cdr3_aa: CASRTGTAAEKLFF
j_call: TRBJ2-7; v_call: TRBV20-1; cdr3_aa: CSARPSGSYEQYF
j_call: TRBJ2-7; v_call: TRBV20-1; cdr3_aa: CSAPGTSTYEQYF
j_call: TRBJ1-1; v_call: TRBV20-1; cdr3_aa: CSAGTGGLTEAFF
j_call: TRBJ2-1; v_call: TRBV5-1; cdr3_aa: CASGSQDRGLDEQFF
j_call: TRBJ2-5; v_call: TRBV29-1; cdr3_aa: CSSYWTAEETQYF
j_call: TRBJ2-1; v_call: TRBV7-2; cdr3_aa: CASSLVSLSYNEQFF
j_call: TRBJ2-1; v_call: TRBV9; cdr3_aa: CASSVSGREGNEQFF
j_call: TRBJ2-5; v_call: TRBV14; cdr3_aa: CASSQVIAARETQYF
j_call: TRBJ1-5; v_call: TRBV10-3; cdr3_aa: CAISEDRARQPQHF
j_call: TRBJ2-1; v_call: TRBV20-1; cdr3_aa: CSAVGTSGSLAYNEQFF
j_call: TRBJ2-5; v_call: TRBV9; cdr3_aa: CASSVGSSGSWETQYF
j_call: TRBJ1-1; v_call: TRBV5-5; cdr3_aa: CASSQTDMNTEAFF
j_call: TRBJ2-4; v_call: TRBV5-4; cdr3_aa: CASSLLGGPGIQYF
j_call: TRBJ2-7; v_call: TRBV5-1; cdr3_aa: CASSPSGSPSEQYF
j_call: TRBJ2-7; v_call: TRBV15; cdr3_aa: CATSRELGGGIEQYF
j_call: TRBJ1-2; v_call: TRBV12-3/TRBV12-4; cdr3_aa: CASSTTFGTGGDGYTF
j_call: TRBJ2-5; v_call: TRBV6-5; cdr3_aa: CASSYGQDQETQYF
j_call: TRBJ2-7; v_call: TRBV12-3/TRBV12-4; cdr3_aa: CASSQPRDSAYEQYF
j_call: TRBJ1-1; v_call: TRBV7-6; cdr3_aa: CASSFDPGPTEAFF
j_call: TRBJ2-7; v_call: TRBV10-3; cdr3_aa: CAIRGQSYEQYF
j_call: TRBJ2-5; v_call: TRBV19; cdr3_aa: CASGEGARRGQETQYF
j_call: TRBJ2-7; v_call: TRBV2; cdr3_aa: CATGGGTSYEQYF
j_call: TRBJ2-3; v_call: TRBV2; cdr3_aa: CASDHRTGSTDTQYF
j_call: TRBJ2-3; v_call: TRBV9; cdr3_aa: CASSVQASTDTQYF
j_call: TRBJ2-3; v_call: TRBV4-2; cdr3_aa: CASSQPPGRAADTQYF
j_call: TRBJ1-6; v_call: TRBV5-1; cdr3_aa: CASSLTGQGNSPLHF
j_call: TRBJ2-1; v_call: TRBV29-1; cdr3_aa: CSVSDRSSYNEQFF
j_call: TRBJ2-1; v_call: TRBV5-4; cdr3_aa: CASSFLGRKNYNEQFF